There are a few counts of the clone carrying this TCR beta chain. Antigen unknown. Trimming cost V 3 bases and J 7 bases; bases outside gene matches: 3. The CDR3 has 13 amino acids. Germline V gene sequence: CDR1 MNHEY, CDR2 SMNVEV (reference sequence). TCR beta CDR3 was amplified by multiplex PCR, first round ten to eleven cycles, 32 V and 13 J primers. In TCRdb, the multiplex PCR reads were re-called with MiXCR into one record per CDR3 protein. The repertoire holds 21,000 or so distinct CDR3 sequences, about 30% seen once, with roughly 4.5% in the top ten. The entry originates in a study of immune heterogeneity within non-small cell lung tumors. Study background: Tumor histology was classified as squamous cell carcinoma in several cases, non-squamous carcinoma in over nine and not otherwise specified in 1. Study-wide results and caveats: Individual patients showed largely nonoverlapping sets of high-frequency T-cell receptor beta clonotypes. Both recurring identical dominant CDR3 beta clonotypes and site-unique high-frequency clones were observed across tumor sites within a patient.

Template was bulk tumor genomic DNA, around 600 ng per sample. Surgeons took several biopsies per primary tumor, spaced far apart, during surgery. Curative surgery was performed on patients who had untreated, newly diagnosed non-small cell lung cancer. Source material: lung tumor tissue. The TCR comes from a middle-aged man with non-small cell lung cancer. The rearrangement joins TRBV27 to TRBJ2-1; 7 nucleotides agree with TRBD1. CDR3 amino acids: CASSFLQGNEQFF. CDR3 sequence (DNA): TGTGCCAGCAGTTTTCTACAGGGGAATGAGCAGTTCTTC.